The 30 T cell receptor beta chains reported below all come from one sample, sequenced in a study of shared clonotypes between healthy human individuals. The protocol was immunoSEQ multiplex PCR, while the TCRdb copy is restricted to in-frame clones and leaves out a portion. The data show 2.5 million or so clones, around 90% seen once. The sample was naive CD4+ T cells sorted from blood. Subset of the sample: CD45RA+ positively selected. Every receptor here comes from a man between 18 and 35 years old in good health.

The rearrangement uses TRBV9 and TRBJ2-5; 9 bases agree with TRBD1. The CDR3 is made up of 16 amino acids. Germline trimming cut 3 bases from V and 1 base from J; bases unmatched to any gene: 7. CDR1 is SGDLS and CDR2 is YYNGEE in the germline V gene. CDR3: CASSEGQGWLQETQYF. The CDR3 bases are TGTGCCAGCAGCGAGGGACAGGGTTGGCTCCAAGAGACCCAGTACTTC. Full variable domain (missing parts from reference TRBV9 and TRBJ2-5): DSGVTQTPKHLITATGQRVTLRCSPRSGDLSVYWYQQSLDQGLQFLIQYYNGEERAKGNILERFSAQQFPDLHSELNLSSLELGDSALYFCASSEGQGWLQETQYFGPGTRLLVL.

The sample holds one count of this clone. The chain uses TRBV11-2 and TRBJ2-5; the D gene could be TRBD1 or TRBD2 (5 bases each). The DNA matches TRBJ2-7 better at its end, which makes the J call doubtful. The CDR3 has 13 residues. The germline gives CDR1 SGHAT, CDR2 FQNNGV. This CDR3 reads CASSQRDHYEQYF. CDR3 sequence (DNA): TGTGCCAGCAGCCAAAGGGACCACTACGAGCAGTACTTC.

The chain employs TRBV18 and TRBJ2-7, with 11 positions matching TRBD2. CDR3 size: 18 residues. From germline, CDR1 is KGHSH and CDR2 LQKENI. V shed 3 bases, J shed 3 bases, and the junction held 13 bases outside the gene matches. The CDR3 is CASSPSIAGGPLGYEQYF. The CDR3 DNA follows: TGTGCCAGCTCACCCTCCATAGCGGGAGGGCCTCTGGGCTACGAGCAGTACTTC.

The gene calls are TRBV5-1 and TRBJ2-3, with TRBD1 matching over 8 bases. The V gene end was trimmed by 4 bases and the J gene end by 3 bases; junction bases not matched to a gene: 7. CDR1 SGHRS and CDR2 YFSETQ come from the germline V gene. The CDR3 loop spans 15 amino acids. As DNA, the CDR3 is TGCGCCAGCAGCCCGGACAGGGCTTGGACAGATACGCAGTATTTT. Amino acids: CASSPDRAWTDTQYF.

The chain employs TRBV10-3 and TRBJ2-7; D is unclear. Looked up from germline, CDR1 is ENHRY and CDR2 is SYGVKD. The CDR3 has 14 amino acids. Trimming shortened V by 2 bases and J by 1 base, and 9 bases separated the two germline ends. This CDR3 reads CAISEGGSSYEQYF. The CDR3 DNA reads as TGTGCCATCAGTGAGGGTGGCAGTTCCTACGAGCAGTACTTC.

This rearrangement joins TRBV14 to TRBJ1-1, with 8 bases identical to TRBD1. Germline CDR1 is SGHDN and CDR2 is FVKESK. V dropped 3 bases and J dropped 0; count of bases not matched to a gene: 15. The CDR3 sequence is 19 residues long. DNA for the CDR3: TGTGCCAGCAGCCACCCCCTCGGGCAGGGGGCGAGGGTGAACACTGAAGCTTTCTTT. Translating it yields CASSHPLGQGARVNTEAFF.

The genes are TRBV18 and TRBJ1-1; D is possibly TRBD1 (5 bases). The CDR3 runs 15 residues. Germline CDR1 KGHSH, CDR2 LQKENI. The V end lost 6 bases, the J end lost 5 bases, and 19 bases lay between the germline ends. The CDR3 loop reads CASSPREGVGTEAFF. The CDR3 DNA sequence: TGTGCCAGCTCCCCCAGAGAAGGGGTGGGGACTGAAGCTTTCTTT.

This chain links TRBV5-1 with TRBJ1-1, with D possibly being TRBD1 (6 bases). The CDR3 runs 17 residues. The germline CDR1 and CDR2 sequences are SGHRS and YFSETQ. V was shortened by 4 bases and J by 0 bases, with 19 bases between the two germline ends. For the CDR3, the DNA is TGCGCCAGCAGCGGGAGGGGGGCAAAGGCAATGAACACTGAAGCTTTCTTT. Amino acid sequence: CASSGRGAKAMNTEAFF.

The rearrangement links TRBV10-3 to TRBJ1-3; unclear D gene. CDR3 length: 17 amino acids. Per the germline V gene, CDR1 is ENHRY and CDR2 is SYGVKD. V lost 6 bases to trimming and J lost 0 bases, with 18 bases between them. CDR3 DNA sequence: TGTGCCATCAGCCAGATAGAGGATCTCACCTCTGGAAACACCATATATTTT. As protein: CAISQIEDLTSGNTIYF.

The rearrangement joins TRBV5-6 to TRBJ2-5; TRBD2 agrees at 14 bases. Germline V CDR1 and CDR2: SGHDT, YYEEEE. The V gene end was trimmed by 3 bases and the J gene end by 1 base; junction bases not matched to a gene: 2. The CDR3 runs 16 residues. CDR3: CASSSGLAGAQETQYF. DNA of the CDR3: TGTGCCAGCAGCTCGGGACTAGCGGGGGCCCAAGAGACCCAGTACTTC.

The chain links TRBV10-1 to TRBJ1-5; a weak D match, TRBD1 (6 bases). The CDR3 is 15 residues long. V was shortened by 6 bases and J by 5 bases, with 17 bases between the two germline ends. Per the germline V gene, CDR1 is WNHNN and CDR2 is SYGVQD (reference sequence). The CDR3 nucleotides are TGCGCCAGCAGAGGGACACCTAACTCGGATCAGCCCCAGCATTTT. Translated, it gives CASRGTPNSDQPQHF.

This clone was seen a single time. The chain carries TRBV9 and TRBJ2-7; TRBD2 aligns across 7 bases. Germline V gives CDR1 SGDLS, CDR2 YYNGEE. The CDR3 runs to 15 residues. Trimming cost V 0 bases and J 2 bases; bases outside gene matches: 5. The CDR3 coding sequence is TGTGCCAGCAGCGTAGATGGGGGGACTACCTACGAGCAGTACTTC. This sequence encodes CASSVDGGTTYEQYF.

As for this clone: This CDR3 is also generated by other DNA sequences in the sample. This chain connects TRBV7-9 to TRBJ2-7; D remains ambiguous. The CDR3 contains 13 residues. Trimming left V 0 bases short and J 5 bases short, with 8 bases between. The germline V gene has CDR1 SEHNR and CDR2 FQNEAQ (reference sequence). CDR3 residues: CASSLAGSHEQYF. CDR3 DNA: TGTGCCAGCAGCTTAGCCGGCAGCCACGAGCAGTACTTC.

The chain combines TRBV5-1 with TRBJ2-7; D might be TRBD2 (6 bases). V shed 0 bases and J shed 5 bases, with 18 bases lying between them. In germline, CDR1 is SGHRS, CDR2 YFSETQ. The CDR3 extends over 16 amino acids. CDR3 sequence: CASSLEGGALPNEQYF. The DNA for the CDR3 is TGCGCCAGCAGCTTGGAAGGCGGGGCCCTCCCTAACGAGCAGTACTTC. The whole variable domain, remainder taken from reference TRBV5-1 and TRBJ2-7, is KAGVTQTPRYLIKTRGQQVTLSCSPISGHRSVSWYQQTPGQGLQFLFEYFSETQRNKGNFPGRFSGRQFSNSRSEMNVSTLELGDSALYLCASSLEGGALPNEQYFGPGTRLTVT.

The chain recombines TRBV25-1 with TRBJ2-7; 8 nucleotides align to TRBD1. The CDR3 spans 16 residues. CDR1 is MGHDK, CDR2 SYGVNS, per germline. V shed 3 bases and J 8 bases; nucleotides not matched to a gene: 15. The CDR3 nucleotides read TGTGCCAGCAGTGATGACCTCGGCGGACAGGGACCGAAGCAGTACTTC. This gives the protein CASSDDLGGQGPKQYF.

The gene calls are TRBV27 and TRBJ1-4; D unclear. In germline, CDR1 is MNHEY, CDR2 SMNVEV (reference sequence). The ends were cut back, 0 bases at V and 5 bases at J, with 7 bases in the middle. The CDR3 sequence is 14 residues long. The CDR3 nucleotides are TGTGCCAGCAGTTTATCGCCATTGAATGAAAAACTGTTTTTT. Its translation: CASSLSPLNEKLFF. The full variable domain, completed using reference TRBV27 and TRBJ1-4, is EAQVTQNPRYLITVTGKKLTVTCSQNMNHEYMSWYRQDPGLGLRQIYYSMNVEVTDKGDVPEGYKVSRKEKRNFPLILESPSPNQTSLYFCASSLSPLNEKLFFGSGTQLSVL.

The chain employs TRBV6-1 and TRBJ1-5; possibly TRBD1 for D (5 bases). The CDR3 contains 13 residues. Trimming took off 8 bases at V and 2 bases at J, with 10 bases between the two ends. CDR1 and CDR2 (germline): MNHNS, SASEGT. This chain's CDR3 is CASGRDRNQPQHF. The CDR3 DNA reads TGTGCCAGCGGCCGGGACCGCAATCAGCCCCAGCATTTT.

This chain's CDR3 is CASSDTAGPAFF. CDR3 sequence (DNA): TGTGCCAGCAGTGACACGGCAGGGCCAGCTTTCTTT. This chain links TRBV6-1 with TRBJ1-1; maybe TRBD1 (5 bases). This CDR3 has 12 residues. V lost 3 bases, J lost 10 bases, and 12 bases lay in between. CDR1 is MNHNS and CDR2 is SASEGT in the germline V gene.

The rearrangement links TRBV9 to TRBJ2-7, with a weak D call TRBD2 (7 bases). V dropped 4 bases and J dropped 2 bases, with 13 bases sitting between them. Germline V gene sequence: CDR1 SGDLS, CDR2 YYNGEE. CDR3 length: 14 amino acids. The CDR3 reads CASSPGGLTYEQYF. The CDR3 DNA reads as TGTGCCAGCAGCCCCGGGGGGCTAACCTACGAGCAGTACTTC.

The CDR3 nucleotides are TGTGCCAGCAGTTGGAGGGACGGGCCCCAGCATTTT. Protein sequence: CASSWRDGPQHF. This chain links TRBV27 with TRBJ1-5; weak D call: TRBD1 (5 bases). Germline CDR1 reads MNHEY; CDR2 reads SMNVEV (reference sequence). The V gene lost 4 bases and the J gene lost 9 bases, with 10 bases spanning the gap. The CDR3 loop spans 12 amino acids.

The rearrangement joins TRBV4-2 to TRBJ2-7, with 7 bases matching TRBD1. With V trimmed by 1 base and J by 1 base, 10 bases remained unmatched. This CDR3 has 17 residues. Germline values: CDR1 LGHNA, CDR2 YNFKEQ. CDR3 sequence: CASSQAGTAQLSYEQYF. The CDR3 DNA is TGTGCCAGCAGCCAAGCCGGGACAGCTCAATTATCCTACGAGCAGTACTTC.

This chain links TRBV30 with TRBJ1-2, with 8 positions matching TRBD1. The CDR3 covers 11 residues. Germline CDR1 is GTSNPN and CDR2 is SVGIG (reference sequence). The V gene end was trimmed by 4 bases and the J gene end by 7 bases; junction bases not matched to a gene: 2. The CDR3 is CAWNRGAGYTF. The DNA for the CDR3 is TGTGCCTGGAACAGGGGGGCTGGCTACACCTTC. Full variable domain (missing parts from reference TRBV30 and TRBJ1-2): SQTIHQWPATLVQPVGSPLSLECTVEGTSNPNLYWYRQAAGRGLQLLFYSVGIGQISSEVPQNLSASRPQDRQFILSSKKLLLSDSGFYLCAWNRGAGYTFGSGTRLTVV.

The chain combines TRBV30 with TRBJ2-7; D may match TRBD1 or TRBD2 (6 bases each). This CDR3 contains 13 residues. Germline CDR1 GTSNPN, CDR2 SVGIG (reference sequence). Trimming took 2 bases from V and 5 from J, leaving 13 bases between them. The CDR3 DNA is TGTGCCTGGAGTCAAAGGGGGGCAGACGAGCAGTACTTC. Translation: CAWSQRGADEQYF. Using reference TRBV30 and TRBJ2-7 for the parts outside the CDR3, the full variable domain is SQTIHQWPATLVQPVGSPLSLECTVEGTSNPNLYWYRQAAGRGLQLLFYSVGIGQISSEVPQNLSASRPQDRQFILSSKKLLLSDSGFYLCAWSQRGADEQYFGPGTRLTVT.

The V call is TRBV7-2, the J call TRBJ2-7; D is unresolved. The CDR3 contains 14 residues. Germline V gene data show CDR1 as SGHTA and CDR2 as FQGNSA. V was trimmed by 5 bases and J by 0 bases, leaving 11 bases between them. The CDR3 spells CASSRDPPSYEQYF. In DNA, the CDR3 is TGTGCCAGCAGCCGAGACCCTCCCTCCTACGAGCAGTACTTC.

Worth noting for this clone: This same CDR3 is encoded by further DNA sequences in the sample. This chain uses TRBV19 with TRBJ1-2, with TRBD1 identical over 8 bases. V dropped 9 bases and J dropped 5; count of bases not matched to a gene: 8. The CDR3 is 13 residues long. The germline gives CDR1 LNHDA, CDR2 SQIVND (reference sequence). This CDR3 reads CASTDRGRYGYTF. CDR3 nucleotides: TGTGCCAGCACCGACAGGGGCAGGTATGGCTACACCTTC. The variable domain in full, with the rest retrieved from reference TRBV19 and TRBJ1-2, is DGGITQSPKYLFRKEGQNVTLSCEQNLNHDAMYWYRQDPGQGLRLIYYSQIVNDFQKGDIAEGYSVSREKKESFPLTVTSAQKNPTAFYLCASTDRGRYGYTFGSGTRLTVV.

This clone was counted once. The V and J genes are TRBV9 and TRBJ2-2; 14 bases align to TRBD2. Losses at the gene ends were 3 bases for V and 1 base for J; bases not matched to a gene: 8. The CDR3 contains 19 residues. Per the germline V gene, CDR1 is SGDLS and CDR2 is YYNGEE. The CDR3 sequence: CASSGTGLAGGGNTGELFF. The CDR3 DNA follows: TGTGCCAGCAGCGGAACCGGACTAGCGGGGGGCGGGAACACCGGGGAGCTGTTTTTT.

J is TRBJ1-3 and V is TRBV13, with a weak D call TRBD1 (5 bases). CDR1 PRHDT and CDR2 FYEKMQ come from the germline V gene (reference sequence). Trimming left V 3 bases short and J 4 bases short, with 16 bases between. The CDR3 extends over 16 amino acids. CDR3 in amino acids: CASSFGPGTLGNTIYF. CDR3 coding DNA: TGTGCCAGCAGCTTTGGGCCCGGGACGCTAGGAAACACCATATATTTT.

This sequence joins TRBV5-6 and TRBJ2-3; 12 nucleotides line up with TRBD1. From germline, CDR1 is SGHDT and CDR2 YYEEEE. V lost 3 bases to trimming and J lost 7 bases; unmatched junction nucleotides: 6. The CDR3 extends over 15 amino acids. CDR3 region: CASSSGQGAQHTQYF. The CDR3 DNA sequence: TGTGCCAGCAGCTCGGGACAGGGGGCTCAACATACGCAGTATTTT.

The chain joins TRBV2 to TRBJ1-2; the D gene is possibly TRBD1 (6 bases). There are 12 residues in the CDR3. CDR1 and CDR2 from the germline V gene are SNHLY and FYNNEI. Deletions cut 10 bases from V and 5 bases from J, with 14 bases between. Written as DNA, the CDR3 is TGTGCCACCCGACAGGTCCTATATGGCTACACCTTC. Its protein product is CATRQVLYGYTF. Full variable domain (rest looked up from reference TRBV2 and TRBJ1-2): EPEVTQTPSHQVTQMGQEVILRCVPISNHLYFYWYRQILGQKVEFLVSFYNNEISEKSEIFDDQFSVERPDGSNFTLKIRSTKLEDSAMYFCATRQVLYGYTFGSGTRLTVV.

This chain's CDR3 is CASSTTTNYGYTF. The CDR3 nucleotides are TGTGCCAGCAGCACGACCACTAACTATGGCTACACCTTC. V and J are TRBV7-9 and TRBJ1-2; D unclear. The germline V gene has CDR1 SEHNR and CDR2 FQNEAQ (reference sequence). V was trimmed by 5 bases and J by 0 bases, leaving 7 bases between them. This CDR3 comprises 13 residues.